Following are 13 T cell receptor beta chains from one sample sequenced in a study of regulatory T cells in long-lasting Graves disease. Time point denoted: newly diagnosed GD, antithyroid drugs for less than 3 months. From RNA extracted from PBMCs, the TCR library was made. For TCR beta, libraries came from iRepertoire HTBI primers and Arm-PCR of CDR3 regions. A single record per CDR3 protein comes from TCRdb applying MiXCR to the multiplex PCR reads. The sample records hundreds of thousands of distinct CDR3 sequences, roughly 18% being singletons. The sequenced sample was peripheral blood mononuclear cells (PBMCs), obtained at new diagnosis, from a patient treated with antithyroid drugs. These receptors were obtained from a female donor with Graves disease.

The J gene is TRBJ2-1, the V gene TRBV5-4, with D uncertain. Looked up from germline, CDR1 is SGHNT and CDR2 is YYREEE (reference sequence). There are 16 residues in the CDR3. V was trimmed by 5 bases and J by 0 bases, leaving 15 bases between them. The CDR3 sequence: CASRAGGPISYNEQFF. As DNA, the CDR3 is TGTGCCAGCAGGGCAGGCGGTCCGATCTCCTACAATGAGCAGTTCTTC.

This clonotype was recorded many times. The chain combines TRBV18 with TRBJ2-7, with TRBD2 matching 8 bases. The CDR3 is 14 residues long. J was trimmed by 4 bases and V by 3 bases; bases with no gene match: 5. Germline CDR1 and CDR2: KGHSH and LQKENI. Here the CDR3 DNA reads TGTGCCAGCTCACCCATTCAGCGGGAGTACGAGCAGTACTTC. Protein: CASSPIQREYEQYF.

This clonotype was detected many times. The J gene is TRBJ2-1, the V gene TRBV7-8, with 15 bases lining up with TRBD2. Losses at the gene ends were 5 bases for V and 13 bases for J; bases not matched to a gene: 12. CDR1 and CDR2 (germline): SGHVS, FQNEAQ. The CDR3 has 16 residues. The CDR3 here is CASSPLMGTSGRLQFF. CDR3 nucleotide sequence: TGTGCCAGCAGCCCCTTAATGGGGACTAGCGGGAGGCTACAGTTCTTC.

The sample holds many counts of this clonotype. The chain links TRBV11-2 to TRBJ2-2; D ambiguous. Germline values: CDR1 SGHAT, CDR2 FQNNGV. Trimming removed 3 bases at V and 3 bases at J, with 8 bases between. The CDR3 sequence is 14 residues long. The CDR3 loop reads CASSFSLDTGELFF. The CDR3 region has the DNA TGTGCCAGCAGCTTTTCCCTCGACACCGGGGAGCTGTTTTTT.

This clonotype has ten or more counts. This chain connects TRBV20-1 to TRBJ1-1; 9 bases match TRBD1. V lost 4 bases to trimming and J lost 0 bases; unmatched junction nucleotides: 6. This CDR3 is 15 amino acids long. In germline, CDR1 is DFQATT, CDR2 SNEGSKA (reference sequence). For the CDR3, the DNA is TGCAGTGCTAAGGACAGGGGAAAAGTGAACACTGAAGCTTTCTTT. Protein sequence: CSAKDRGKVNTEAFF.

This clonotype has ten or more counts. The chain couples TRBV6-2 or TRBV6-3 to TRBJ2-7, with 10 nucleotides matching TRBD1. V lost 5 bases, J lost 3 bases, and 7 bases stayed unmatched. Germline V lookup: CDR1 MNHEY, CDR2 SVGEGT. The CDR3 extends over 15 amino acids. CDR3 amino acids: CASSRGQGTDYEQYF. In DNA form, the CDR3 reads TGTGCCAGCAGTCGGGGACAGGGGACGGACTACGAGCAGTACTTC.

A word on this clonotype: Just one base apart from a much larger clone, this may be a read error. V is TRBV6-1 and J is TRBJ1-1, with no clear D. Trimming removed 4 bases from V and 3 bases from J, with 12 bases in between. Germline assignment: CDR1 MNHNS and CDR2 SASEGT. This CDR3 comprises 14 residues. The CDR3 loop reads CASSGRGYDTEAFF. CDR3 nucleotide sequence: TGTGCCAGCAGTGGAAGAGGTTATGACACTGAAGCTTTCTTT.

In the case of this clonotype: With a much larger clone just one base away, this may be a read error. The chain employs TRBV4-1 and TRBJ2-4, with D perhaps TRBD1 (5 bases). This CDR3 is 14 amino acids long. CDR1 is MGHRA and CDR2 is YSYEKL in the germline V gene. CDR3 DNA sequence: TGTGCCAGCAGCCGGACATTAGCCAAAGACATTCAGTACTTC. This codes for CASSRTLAKDIQYF.

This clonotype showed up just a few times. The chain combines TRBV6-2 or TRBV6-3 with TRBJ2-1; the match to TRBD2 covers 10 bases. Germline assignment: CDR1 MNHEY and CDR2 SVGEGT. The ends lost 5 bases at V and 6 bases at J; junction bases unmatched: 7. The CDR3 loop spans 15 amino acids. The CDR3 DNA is TGTGCCAGCAGTGAAACTAGCGGGAACTTCAATGAGCAGTTCTTC. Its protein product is CASSETSGNFNEQFF.

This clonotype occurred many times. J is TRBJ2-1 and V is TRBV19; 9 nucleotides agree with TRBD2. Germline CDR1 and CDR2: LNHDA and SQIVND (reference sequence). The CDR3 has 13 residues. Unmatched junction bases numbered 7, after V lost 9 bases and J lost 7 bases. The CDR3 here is CASNSGRRNEQFF. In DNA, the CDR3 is TGTGCCAGCAATAGCGGGAGAAGGAATGAGCAGTTCTTC.

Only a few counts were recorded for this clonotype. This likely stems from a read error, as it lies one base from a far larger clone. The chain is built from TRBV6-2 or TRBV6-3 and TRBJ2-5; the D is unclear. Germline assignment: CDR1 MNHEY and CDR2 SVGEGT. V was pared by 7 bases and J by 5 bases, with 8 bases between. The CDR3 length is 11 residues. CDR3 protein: CASTHGETQYF. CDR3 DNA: TGTGCCAGCACCCACGGGGAGACCCAGTACTTC.

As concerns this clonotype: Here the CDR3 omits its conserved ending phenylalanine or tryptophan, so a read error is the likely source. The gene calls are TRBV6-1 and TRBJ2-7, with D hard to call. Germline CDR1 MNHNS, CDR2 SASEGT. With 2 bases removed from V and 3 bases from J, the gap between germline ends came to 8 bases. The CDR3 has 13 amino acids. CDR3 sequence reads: CASSEMGSYEQYL. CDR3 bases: TGTGCCAGCAGTGAAATGGGAAGCTACGAGCAGTACCTC.

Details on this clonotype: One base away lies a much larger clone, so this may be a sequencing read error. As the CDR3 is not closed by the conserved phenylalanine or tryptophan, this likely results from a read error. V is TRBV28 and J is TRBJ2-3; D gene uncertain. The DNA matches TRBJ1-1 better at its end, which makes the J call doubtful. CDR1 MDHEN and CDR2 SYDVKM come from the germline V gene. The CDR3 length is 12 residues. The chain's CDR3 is CASILPGREAFL. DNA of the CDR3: TGTGCCAGCATTCTTCCCGGACGGGAAGCTTTCCTT.